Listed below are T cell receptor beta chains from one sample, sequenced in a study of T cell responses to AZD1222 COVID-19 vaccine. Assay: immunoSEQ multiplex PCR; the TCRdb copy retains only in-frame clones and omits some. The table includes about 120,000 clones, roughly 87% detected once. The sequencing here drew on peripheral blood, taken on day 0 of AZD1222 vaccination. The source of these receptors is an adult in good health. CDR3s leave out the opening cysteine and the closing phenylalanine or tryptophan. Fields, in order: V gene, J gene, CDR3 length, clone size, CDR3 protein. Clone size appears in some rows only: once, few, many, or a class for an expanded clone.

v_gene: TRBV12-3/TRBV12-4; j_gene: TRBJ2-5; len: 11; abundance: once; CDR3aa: ASRMGSKETQY
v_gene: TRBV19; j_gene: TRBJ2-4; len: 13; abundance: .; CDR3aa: ASMVIAGGPSIQY
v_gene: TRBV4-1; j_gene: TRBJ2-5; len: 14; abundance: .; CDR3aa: ASSQDGEGGQETQY
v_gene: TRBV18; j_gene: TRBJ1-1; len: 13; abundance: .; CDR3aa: ASSPQGATNTEAF
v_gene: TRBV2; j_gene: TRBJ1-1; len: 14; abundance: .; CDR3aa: ASTGPRANMNTEAF
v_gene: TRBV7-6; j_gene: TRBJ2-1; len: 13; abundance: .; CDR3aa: ASSSLGTGENEQF
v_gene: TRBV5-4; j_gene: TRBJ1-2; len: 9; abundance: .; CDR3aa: ASSSGYGYT
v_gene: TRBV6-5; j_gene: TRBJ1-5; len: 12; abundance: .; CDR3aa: ASSRGTGHQPQH
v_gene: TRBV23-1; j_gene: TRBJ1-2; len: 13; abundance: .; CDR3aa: ASSPPRGTTCYYT
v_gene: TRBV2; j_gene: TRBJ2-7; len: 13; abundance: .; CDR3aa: ASSQGGTGTYEQY
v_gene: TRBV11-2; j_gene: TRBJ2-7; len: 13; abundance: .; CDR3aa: ASSLWLAGFDEQY
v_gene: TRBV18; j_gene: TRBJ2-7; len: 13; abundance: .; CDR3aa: ASSPGGGTLYEQY
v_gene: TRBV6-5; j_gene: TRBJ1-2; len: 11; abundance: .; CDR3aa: ATHSGGVNGYT
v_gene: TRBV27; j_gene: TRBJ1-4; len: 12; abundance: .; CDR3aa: ASNPGTGGEKLF
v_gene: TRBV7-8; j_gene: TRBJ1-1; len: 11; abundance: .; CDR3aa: ASSIPSIPEAF